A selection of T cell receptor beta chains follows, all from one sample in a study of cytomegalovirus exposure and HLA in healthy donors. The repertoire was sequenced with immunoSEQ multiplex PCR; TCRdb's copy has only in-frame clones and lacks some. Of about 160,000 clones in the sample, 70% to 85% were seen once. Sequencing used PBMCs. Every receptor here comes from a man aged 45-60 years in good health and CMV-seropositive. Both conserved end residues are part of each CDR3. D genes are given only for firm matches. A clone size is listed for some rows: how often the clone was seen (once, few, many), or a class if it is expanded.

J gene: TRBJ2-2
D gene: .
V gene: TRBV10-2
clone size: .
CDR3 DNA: TGCGCCAGCACCCAACAGGGTTCGACCGGGGAGCTGTTTTTT
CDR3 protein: CASTQQGSTGELFF

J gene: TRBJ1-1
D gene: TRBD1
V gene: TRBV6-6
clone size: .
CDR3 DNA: TGTGCCAGCAGCCAAGACAGGGGGCTTGGGAACACTGAAGCTTTCTTT
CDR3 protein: CASSQDRGLGNTEAFF

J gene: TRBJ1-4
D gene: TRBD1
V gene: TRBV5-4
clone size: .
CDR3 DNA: TGTGCCAGCGGACGACAGGGGCTCGCTAATGAAAAACTGTTTTTT
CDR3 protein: CASGRQGLANEKLFF

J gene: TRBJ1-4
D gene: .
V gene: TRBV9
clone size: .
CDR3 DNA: TGTGCCAGCAGCGCCCTTTTACAGGGCCCGAATGAAAAACTGTTTTTT
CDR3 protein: CASSALLQGPNEKLFF

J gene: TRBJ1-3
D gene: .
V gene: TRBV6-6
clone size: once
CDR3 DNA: TGTGCCAGCACGGGTCCAGAGGCTGGAAACACCATATATTTT
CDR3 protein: CASTGPEAGNTIYF

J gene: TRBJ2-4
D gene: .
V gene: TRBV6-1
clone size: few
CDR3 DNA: TGTGCCAGCAGTGAACAGGGTGGGAACATTCAGTACTTC
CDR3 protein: CASSEQGGNIQYF

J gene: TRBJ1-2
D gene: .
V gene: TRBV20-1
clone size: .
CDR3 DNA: TGCAGTGCGGACACTTCCTATGGCTACACCTTC
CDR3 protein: CSADTSYGYTF

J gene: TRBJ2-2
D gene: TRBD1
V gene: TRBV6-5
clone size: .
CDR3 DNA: TGTGCCACCCAGGGGGAGACCGGGGAGCTGTTTTTT
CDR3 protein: CATQGETGELFF

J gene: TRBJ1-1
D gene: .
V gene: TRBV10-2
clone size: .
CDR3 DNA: TGCGCCAGCAGTGAAGGCAGGGGATTGAACACTGAAGCTTTCTTT
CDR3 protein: CASSEGRGLNTEAFF

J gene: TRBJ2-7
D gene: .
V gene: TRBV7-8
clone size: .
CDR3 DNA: TGTGCCAGCAGCAGAAGACAGAGCAACTACGAGCAGTACTTC
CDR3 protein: CASSRRQSNYEQYF

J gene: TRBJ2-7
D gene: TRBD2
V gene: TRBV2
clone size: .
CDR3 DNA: TGTGCCAGCGGGAGGGCATGGGAAAGGTACTTC
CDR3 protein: CASGRAWERYF

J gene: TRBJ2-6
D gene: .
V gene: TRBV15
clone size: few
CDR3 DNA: TGTGCCACCAGCAATAGCGTTAGGGCCAACGTCCTGACTTTC
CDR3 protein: CATSNSVRANVLTF

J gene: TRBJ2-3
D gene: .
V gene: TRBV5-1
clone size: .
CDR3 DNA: TGCGCCAGCAGCTTCAAGGCGGGGGCCGATACGCAGTATTTT
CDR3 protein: CASSFKAGADTQYF

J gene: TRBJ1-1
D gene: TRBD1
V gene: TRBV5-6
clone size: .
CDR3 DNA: TGTGCCAGCAGCTTGGGGACAGGGTTTGAAGCTTTCTTT
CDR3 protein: CASSLGTGFEAFF

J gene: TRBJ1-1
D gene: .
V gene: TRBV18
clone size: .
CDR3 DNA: TGTGCCAGCTCACCAGGGACATCCGAAGCTTTCTTT
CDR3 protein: CASSPGTSEAFF

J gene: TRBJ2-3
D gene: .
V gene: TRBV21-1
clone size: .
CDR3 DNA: TGTGCCAGCAGCAAAGAGGGGGACAGGGGACGCACAGATACGCAGTATTTT
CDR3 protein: CASSKEGDRGRTDTQYF

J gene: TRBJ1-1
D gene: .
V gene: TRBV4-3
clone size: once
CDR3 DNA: TGCGCCAGCAGCCAAGATATCAGGAACACTGAAGCTTTCTTT
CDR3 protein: CASSQDIRNTEAFF